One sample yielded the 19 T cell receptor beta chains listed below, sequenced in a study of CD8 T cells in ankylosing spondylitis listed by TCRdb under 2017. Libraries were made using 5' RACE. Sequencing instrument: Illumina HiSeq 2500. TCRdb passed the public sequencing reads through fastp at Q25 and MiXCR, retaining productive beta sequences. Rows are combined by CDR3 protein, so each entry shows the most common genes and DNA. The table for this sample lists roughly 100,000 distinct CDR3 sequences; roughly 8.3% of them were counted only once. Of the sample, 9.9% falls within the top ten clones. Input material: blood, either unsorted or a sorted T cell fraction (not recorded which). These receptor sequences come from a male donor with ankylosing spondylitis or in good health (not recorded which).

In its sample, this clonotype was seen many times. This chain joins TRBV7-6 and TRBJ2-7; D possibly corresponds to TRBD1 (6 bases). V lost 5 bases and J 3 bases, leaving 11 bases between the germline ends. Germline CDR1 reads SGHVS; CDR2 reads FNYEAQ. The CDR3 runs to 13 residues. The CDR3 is CASSLYRDYEQYF. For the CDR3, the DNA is TGTGCCAGCAGCCTGTACAGGGACTACGAGCAGTACTTC.

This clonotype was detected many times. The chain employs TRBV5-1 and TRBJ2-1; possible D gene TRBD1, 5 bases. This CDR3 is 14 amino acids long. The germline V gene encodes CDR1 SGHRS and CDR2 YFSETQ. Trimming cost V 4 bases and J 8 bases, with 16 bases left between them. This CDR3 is CASSPRLRVDEQFF. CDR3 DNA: TGCGCCAGCAGCCCCAGACTCAGGGTAGATGAGCAGTTCTTC. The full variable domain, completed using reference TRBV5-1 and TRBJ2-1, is KAGVTQTPRYLIKTRGQQVTLSCSPISGHRSVSWYQQTPGQGLQFLFEYFSETQRNKGNFPGRFSGRQFSNSRSEMNVSTLELGDSALYLCASSPRLRVDEQFFGPGTRLTVL.

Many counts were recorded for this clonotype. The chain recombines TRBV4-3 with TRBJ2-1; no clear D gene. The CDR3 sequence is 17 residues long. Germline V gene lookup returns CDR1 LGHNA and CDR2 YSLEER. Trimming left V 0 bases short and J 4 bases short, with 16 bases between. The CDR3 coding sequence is TGCGCCAGCAGCCAAGATCTGACGCCCGAGGTATACAATGAGCAGTTCTTC. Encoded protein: CASSQDLTPEVYNEQFF.

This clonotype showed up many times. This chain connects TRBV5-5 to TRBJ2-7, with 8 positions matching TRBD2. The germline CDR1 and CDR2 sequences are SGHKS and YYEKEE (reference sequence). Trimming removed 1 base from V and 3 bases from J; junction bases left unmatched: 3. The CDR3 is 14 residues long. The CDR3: CASSLTSGNYEQYF. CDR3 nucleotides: TGTGCCAGCAGCTTGACTAGCGGAAACTACGAGCAGTACTTC.

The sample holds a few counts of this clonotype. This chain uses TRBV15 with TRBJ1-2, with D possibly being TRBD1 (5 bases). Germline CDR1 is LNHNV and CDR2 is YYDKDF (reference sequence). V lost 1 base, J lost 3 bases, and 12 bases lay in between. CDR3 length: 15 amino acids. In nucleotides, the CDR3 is TGTGCCACCAGCAGAGGACAGACAAAGGACTATGGCTACACCTTC. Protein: CATSRGQTKDYGYTF.

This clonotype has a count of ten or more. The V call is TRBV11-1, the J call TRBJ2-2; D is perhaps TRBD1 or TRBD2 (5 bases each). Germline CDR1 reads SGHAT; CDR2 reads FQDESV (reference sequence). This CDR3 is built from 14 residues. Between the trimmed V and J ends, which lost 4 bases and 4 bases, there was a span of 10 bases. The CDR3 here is CASSYRGGTGELFF. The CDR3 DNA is TGTGCCAGCAGCTACCGGGGCGGCACCGGGGAGCTGTTTTTT.

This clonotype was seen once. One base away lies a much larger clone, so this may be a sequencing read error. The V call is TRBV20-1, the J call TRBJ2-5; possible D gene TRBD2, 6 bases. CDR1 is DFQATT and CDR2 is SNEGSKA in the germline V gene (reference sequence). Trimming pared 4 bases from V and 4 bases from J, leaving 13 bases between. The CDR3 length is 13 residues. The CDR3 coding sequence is TGCAGTGCTATGTCTAGCGCGGCAGAGACCCAGTACTTC. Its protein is CSAMSSAAETQYF.

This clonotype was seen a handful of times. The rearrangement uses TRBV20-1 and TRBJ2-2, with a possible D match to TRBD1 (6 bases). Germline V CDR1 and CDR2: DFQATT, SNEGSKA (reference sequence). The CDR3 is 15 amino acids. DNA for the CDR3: TGCAAGGGCTCCCCCATTCAGGGGTACACCGGGGAGCTGTTTTTT. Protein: CKGSPIQGYTGELFF.

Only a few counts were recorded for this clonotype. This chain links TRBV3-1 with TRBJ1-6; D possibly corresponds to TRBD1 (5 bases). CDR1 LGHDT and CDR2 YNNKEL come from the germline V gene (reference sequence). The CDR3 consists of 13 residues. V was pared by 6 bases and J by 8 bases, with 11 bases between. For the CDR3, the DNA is TGTGCCAGCAGTCAGGGTTTCGATTCACCCCTCCACTTT. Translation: CASSQGFDSPLHF.

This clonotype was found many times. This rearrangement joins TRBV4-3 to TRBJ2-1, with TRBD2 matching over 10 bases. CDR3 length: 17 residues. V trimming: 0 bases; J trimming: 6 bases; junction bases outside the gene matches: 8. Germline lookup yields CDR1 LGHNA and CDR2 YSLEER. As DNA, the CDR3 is TGCGCCAGCAGCCAAGATTCGGCTAGCGGGAGATTCAATGAGCAGTTCTTC. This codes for CASSQDSASGRFNEQFF.

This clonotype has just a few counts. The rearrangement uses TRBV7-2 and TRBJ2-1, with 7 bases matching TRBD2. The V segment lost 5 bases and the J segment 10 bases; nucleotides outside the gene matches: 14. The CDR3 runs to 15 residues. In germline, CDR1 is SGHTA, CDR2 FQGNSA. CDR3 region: CASSAKRGTNSEQFF. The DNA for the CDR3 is TGTGCCAGCAGCGCCAAACGGGGGACTAATAGCGAGCAGTTCTTC. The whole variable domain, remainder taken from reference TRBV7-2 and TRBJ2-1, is GAGVSQSPSNKVTEKGKDVELRCDPISGHTALYWYRQSLGQGLEFLIYFQGNSAPDKSGLPSDRFSAERTGGSVSTLTIQRTQQEDSAVYLCASSAKRGTNSEQFFGPGTRLTVL.

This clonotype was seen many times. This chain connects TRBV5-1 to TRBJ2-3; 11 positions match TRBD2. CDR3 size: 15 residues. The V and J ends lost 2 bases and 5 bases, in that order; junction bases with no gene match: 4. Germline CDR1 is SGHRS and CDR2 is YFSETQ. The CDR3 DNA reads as TGCGCCAGCAGCTTTAGCGGGAGGGCAATAGATACGCAGTATTTT. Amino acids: CASSFSGRAIDTQYF.

The CDR3: CASSPGPLEAFF. CDR3 coding DNA: TGTGCCAGCAGCCCGGGACCCCTTGAAGCTTTCTTT. V and J are TRBV12-3 or TRBV12-4 and TRBJ1-1; TRBD1 is a possible D gene (5 bases). V lost 6 bases to trimming and J lost 7 bases, with 12 bases between them. This CDR3 is 12 amino acids long.

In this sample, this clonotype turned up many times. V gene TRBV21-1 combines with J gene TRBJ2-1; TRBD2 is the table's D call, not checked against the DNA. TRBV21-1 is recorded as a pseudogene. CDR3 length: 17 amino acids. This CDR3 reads CASSTLGSGGSYNEQFF. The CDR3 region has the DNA TGTGCCAGCAGCACCTTAGGCAGCGGGGGATCCTACAATGAGCAGTTCTTC.

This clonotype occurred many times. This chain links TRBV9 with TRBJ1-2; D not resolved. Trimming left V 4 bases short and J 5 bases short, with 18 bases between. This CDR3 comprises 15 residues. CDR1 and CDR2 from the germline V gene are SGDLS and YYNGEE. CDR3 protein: CASSTTEGRRYGYTF. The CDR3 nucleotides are TGTGCCAGCAGCACCACGGAAGGGAGAAGATATGGCTACACCTTC.

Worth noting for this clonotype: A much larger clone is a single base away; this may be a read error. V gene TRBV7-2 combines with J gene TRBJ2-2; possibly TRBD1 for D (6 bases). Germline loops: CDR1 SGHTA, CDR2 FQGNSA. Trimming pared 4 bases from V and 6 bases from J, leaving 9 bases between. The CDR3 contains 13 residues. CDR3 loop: CTSSSRGAGELFF. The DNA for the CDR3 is TGTACCAGCAGCTCCAGGGGCGCCGGGGAGCTGTTTTTT.

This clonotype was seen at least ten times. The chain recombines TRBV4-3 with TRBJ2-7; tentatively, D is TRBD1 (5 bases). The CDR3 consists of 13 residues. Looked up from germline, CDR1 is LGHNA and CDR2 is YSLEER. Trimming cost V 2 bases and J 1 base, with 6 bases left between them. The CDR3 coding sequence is TGCGCCAGCAGCCAAACAGGATCCTACGAGCAGTACTTC. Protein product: CASSQTGSYEQYF.

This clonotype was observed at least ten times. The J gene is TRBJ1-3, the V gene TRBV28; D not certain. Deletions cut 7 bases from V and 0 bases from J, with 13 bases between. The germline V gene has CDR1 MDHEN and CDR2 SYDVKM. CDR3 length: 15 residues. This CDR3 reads CASTTPGYSGNTIYF. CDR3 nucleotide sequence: TGTGCCAGCACCACCCCGGGCTACTCTGGAAACACCATATATTTT.

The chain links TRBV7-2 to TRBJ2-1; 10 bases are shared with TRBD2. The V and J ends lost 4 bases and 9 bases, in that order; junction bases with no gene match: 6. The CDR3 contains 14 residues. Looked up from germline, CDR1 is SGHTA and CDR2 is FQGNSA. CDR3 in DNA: TGTGCCAGCAGCTCCAGCGGGGGGGTGGGTGAGCAGTTCTTC. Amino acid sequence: CASSSSGGVGEQFF. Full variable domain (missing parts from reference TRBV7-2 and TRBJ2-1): GAGVSQSPSNKVTEKGKDVELRCDPISGHTALYWYRQSLGQGLEFLIYFQGNSAPDKSGLPSDRFSAERTGGSVSTLTIQRTQQEDSAVYLCASSSSGGVGEQFFGPGTRLTVL.